Following are 4 T cell receptor beta chains from one sample sequenced in a study of read filtering for tumor transcriptome and immune sequencing. The library was built from about 400 ng RNA with molecular barcoded adaptors for alpha/delta and beta/gamma chains. In TCRdb, the reads were re-called with MiXCR into one record per CDR3 protein. The table lists roughly 41,000 distinct CDR3 sequences, roughly 13% of them singletons. The sample was a population of CD138-negative cells sorted from bone marrow. These receptor sequences come from a donor aged 40 or older with multiple myeloma.

J is TRBJ2-7 and V is TRBV4-3; possibly TRBD1 for D (6 bases). Germline V lookup: CDR1 LGHNA, CDR2 YSLEER. CDR3 length: 15 amino acids. With 0 bases removed from V and 3 bases from J, the gap between germline ends came to 12 bases. As DNA, the CDR3 is TGCGCCAGCAGCCAAGAAAGGACAGAGGACTACGAGCAGTACTTC. The encoded protein is CASSQERTEDYEQYF.

This clonotype has more than one count but fewer than ten. A single base separates this from a much larger clone, so it may be a read error. The gene calls are TRBV5-1 and TRBJ2-7; 10 bases are shared with TRBD2. The CDR3 is made up of 18 amino acids. CDR1 and CDR2 (germline): SGHRS, YFSETQ. CDR3 region: CASSFGRLAGALSYEQDF. DNA of the CDR3: TGCGCCAGCAGCTTTGGAAGGCTAGCGGGAGCCCTCTCCTACGAGCAGGACTTC.

This clonotype was detected many times. The chain employs TRBV2 and TRBJ2-5; 9 positions match TRBD1. Trimming at V came to 7 bases and at J to 5 bases, leaving 11 bases not matched to a gene. This CDR3 spans 15 amino acids. Germline V lookup: CDR1 SNHLY, CDR2 FYNNEI. CDR3 residues: CASKRQGVLVETQYF. The CDR3 nucleotides read TGTGCCAGCAAACGACAGGGGGTTCTGGTTGAGACCCAGTACTTC.

This clonotype was seen at least ten times. V gene TRBV6-5 combines with J gene TRBJ1-4; D is perhaps TRBD1 (6 bases). V lost 6 bases to trimming and J lost 5 bases, with 13 bases between them. The CDR3 is 14 residues long. Germline V gene data show CDR1 as MNHEY and CDR2 as SVGAGI. The CDR3: CASREEGGNEKLFF. The CDR3 DNA follows: TGTGCCAGCAGGGAAGAAGGGGGAAATGAAAAACTGTTTTTT.